This TCR beta chain comes out of a study of OX40 agonist ivuxolimab in advanced cancers. On the study more broadly: Three patients had partial responses: one hepatocellular carcinoma, two cutaneous melanoma.

The table came from immunoSEQ multiplex PCR; TCRdb's copy has only in-frame clones and leaves some out. The sample holds roughly 48,000 clones, approximately 79% seen once. CDR3 length equals 11 residues. Trimming took 4 bases from V and 10 from J, leaving 10 bases between them. Per the germline V gene, CDR1 is MNHNY and CDR2 is SVGAGI (reference sequence). The chain uses TRBV6-6 and TRBJ1-1, with D possibly being TRBD1 (5 bases). The TCR was taken from an adult with an advanced solid tumor such as melanoma, head and neck, liver or kidney cancer. Source: CD4+ or CD8+ T cells sorted from blood, taken in a trial of the OX40 agonist ivuxolimab. In DNA, the CDR3 is TGTGCCAGCAGTTCTTCTGGGGGAGCTTTCTTT. It codes for CASSSSGGAFF.